One sample yielded the 17 T cell receptor beta chains listed below, sequenced in a study of blood T cell repertoires in COVID-19. The protocol was immunoSEQ multiplex PCR, while the TCRdb copy is restricted to in-frame clones and leaves out a portion. The data contain about 140,000 clones, around 81% of them seen just once; the ten biggest clones take up about 8.4%. Material: peripheral blood. The source is a woman between 55 and 75 years old with active or convalescent COVID-19.

The chain employs TRBV6-5 and TRBJ1-5; tentatively, D is TRBD1 (6 bases). Germline V gene data show CDR1 as MNHEY and CDR2 as SVGAGI. The length of the CDR3 is 15 residues. The germline V and J ends were trimmed by 6 bases and 11 bases, with 23 bases remaining between them. DNA of the CDR3: TGTGCCAGCAGGGGGAGGGAGGGGGGAATGGGAACCCAGCATTTT. Amino acid sequence: CASRGREGGMGTQHF.

This chain connects TRBV13 to TRBJ1-1; 7 nucleotides match TRBD1. Germline V gene sequence: CDR1 PRHDT, CDR2 FYEKMQ (reference sequence). The CDR3 spans 15 residues. Unmatched junction bases numbered 10, after V lost 5 bases and J lost 4 bases. CDR3 loop: CASSPRQGLGTEAFF. The CDR3 DNA reads TGTGCCAGCAGCCCTAGACAGGGACTGGGCACTGAAGCTTTCTTT.

This clone has more than one count but fewer than ten. The chain employs TRBV15 and TRBJ1-1; TRBD1 might be the D (5 bases). Trimming shortened V by 0 bases and J by 5 bases, and 10 bases separated the two germline ends. Per germline, CDR1 LNHNV and CDR2 YYDKDF (reference sequence). The CDR3 runs 14 residues. The CDR3 sequence: CATSRDLSGTEAFF. In nucleotides, the CDR3 is TGTGCCACCAGCAGAGATCTTTCAGGGACTGAAGCTTTCTTT.

The chain uses TRBV4-3 and TRBJ1-5; no definite D call. Germline loops: CDR1 LGHNA, CDR2 YSLEER. Deletions cut 1 base from V and 1 base from J, with 8 bases between. The CDR3 has 15 residues. CDR3 amino acids: CASSQGLTSNQPQHF. The CDR3 DNA sequence: TGCGCCAGCAGCCAAGGGCTCACAAGCAATCAGCCCCAGCATTTT.

The chain links TRBV9 to TRBJ2-7; TRBD2 matches 14 bases. Per germline, CDR1 SGDLS and CDR2 YYNGEE. Germline trimming cut 4 bases from V and 4 bases from J; bases unmatched to any gene: 7. The CDR3 is 16 amino acids. The CDR3 here is CASSPGLAGVGYEQYF. CDR3 bases: TGTGCCAGCAGCCCGGGACTAGCGGGAGTAGGGTACGAGCAGTACTTC.

This clone was recorded only once. The chain uses TRBV6-1 and TRBJ1-5; 8 bases are shared with TRBD1. The germline V gene has CDR1 MNHNS and CDR2 SASEGT. This CDR3 spans 16 amino acids. Losses at the gene ends were 2 bases for V and 4 bases for J; bases not matched to a gene: 7. In DNA, the CDR3 is TGTGCCAGCAGTGAACCCCCAGGGGGCAAAAATCAGCCCCAGCATTTT. It specifies CASSEPPGGKNQPQHF.

The chain employs TRBV9 and TRBJ2-3, with D possibly being TRBD2 (6 bases). This CDR3 contains 15 residues. The germline V gene has CDR1 SGDLS and CDR2 YYNGEE. Trimming pared 0 bases from V and 4 bases from J, leaving 12 bases between. CDR3 residues: CASSVGRERSDTQYF. CDR3 in DNA: TGTGCCAGCAGCGTAGGGAGGGAACGGTCAGATACGCAGTATTTT. Drawing the rest from reference TRBV9 and TRBJ2-3, the complete variable domain is DSGVTQTPKHLITATGQRVTLRCSPRSGDLSVYWYQQSLDQGLQFLIQYYNGEERAKGNILERFSAQQFPDLHSELNLSSLELGDSALYFCASSVGRERSDTQYFGPGTRLTVL.

V gene TRBV28 combines with J gene TRBJ1-5; 7 bases are shared with TRBD1. Germline assignment: CDR1 MDHEN and CDR2 SYDVKM. J was trimmed by 3 bases and V by 10 bases; bases with no gene match: 12. This CDR3 spans 15 amino acids. CDR3 loop: CATEWGQGDNQPQHF. DNA of the CDR3: TGTGCCACCGAGTGGGGGCAGGGGGACAATCAGCCCCAGCATTTT.

The rearrangement uses TRBV30 and TRBJ2-2, with D possibly matching TRBD2 (5 bases). CDR3 size: 14 residues. Trimming pared 0 bases from V and 3 bases from J, leaving 8 bases between. Germline V gives CDR1 GTSNPN, CDR2 SVGIG (reference sequence). The CDR3 loop reads CAWSVSGDTGELFF. DNA of the CDR3: TGTGCCTGGAGTGTATCCGGGGACACCGGGGAGCTGTTTTTT. Full variable domain (rest looked up from reference TRBV30 and TRBJ2-2): SQTIHQWPATLVQPVGSPLSLECTVEGTSNPNLYWYRQAAGRGLQLLFYSVGIGQISSEVPQNLSASRPQDRQFILSSKKLLLSDSGFYLCAWSVSGDTGELFFGEGSRLTVL.

The V and J genes are TRBV6-6 and TRBJ2-7; no definite D call. Deletions cut 3 bases from V and 1 base from J, with 10 bases between. Germline CDR1 MNHNY, CDR2 SVGAGI (reference sequence). CDR3 size: 14 residues. As DNA, the CDR3 is TGTGCCAGCAGTTATGCGGCAAATTCCTACGAGCAGTACGTC. Its protein product is CASSYAANSYEQYV.

The V and J genes are TRBV5-1 and TRBJ2-5, with D perhaps matching TRBD1 (5 bases). V lost 3 bases, J lost 0 bases, and 9 bases lay in between. This CDR3 is built from 14 residues. CDR1 and CDR2 (germline): SGHRS, YFSETQ. In nucleotides, the CDR3 is TGCGCCAGCAGCTGGACATCGTACCAAGAGACCCAGTACTTC. Protein product: CASSWTSYQETQYF.

The CDR3 reads CATSEGGQGSAYGYTF. The CDR3 DNA reads as TGTGCCACCAGTGAGGGGGGACAGGGGTCTGCCTATGGCTACACCTTC. The rearrangement joins TRBV24-1 to TRBJ1-2, with 10 bases lining up with TRBD1. V lost 4 bases and J lost 4; bases outside the gene matches: 8. CDR1 is KGHDR, CDR2 SFDVKD, per germline. This CDR3 spans 16 amino acids.

This clone was found once. This chain links TRBV14 with TRBJ2-2; TRBD1 matches 8 bases. The CDR3 loop spans 15 amino acids. V shed 1 base and J 6 bases; nucleotides not matched to a gene: 4. Germline V CDR1 and CDR2: SGHDN, FVKESK. Here the CDR3 reads CASSQADRGAGELFF. The CDR3, as DNA: TGTGCCAGCAGCCAAGCCGACAGGGGAGCCGGGGAGCTGTTTTTT.

This sequence joins TRBV5-5 and TRBJ2-1; 8 bases fit TRBD1. CDR1 SGHKS and CDR2 YYEKEE come from the germline V gene (reference sequence). The CDR3 is 14 amino acids. V was clipped by 3 bases and J by 5 bases; unmatched bases: 4. The CDR3 coding sequence is TGTGCCAGCAGCTGGACGACAGGGGACAATGAGCAGTTCTTC. It yields the protein CASSWTTGDNEQFF.

This clone occurred once. This chain uses TRBV27 with TRBJ2-7; 7 bases are a match to TRBD1. J was trimmed by 4 bases and V by 10 bases; bases with no gene match: 10. This CDR3 region has 13 residues. CDR1 is MNHEY and CDR2 is SMNVEV in the germline V gene (reference sequence). This CDR3 is CATMGQNRYEQYF. In nucleotides, the CDR3 is TGTGCCACCATGGGACAGAATAGATACGAGCAGTACTTC.

This chain links TRBV7-3 with TRBJ1-1; 9 bases map to TRBD1. The J segment lost 3 bases and the V segment lost 5 bases, leaving 4 bases of the junction unmatched. CDR1 is SGHTA and CDR2 is FQGTGA in the germline V gene. The CDR3 extends over 14 amino acids. The CDR3 sequence: CASSGTGTYTEAFF. CDR3 DNA: TGTGCCAGCAGCGGGACAGGGACCTACACTGAAGCTTTCTTT.

The chain uses TRBV19 and TRBJ2-3, with 7 nucleotides matching TRBD1. Germline V gene lookup returns CDR1 LNHDA and CDR2 SQIVND (reference sequence). The CDR3 has 14 amino acids. Trimming cost V 6 bases and J 2 bases; bases outside gene matches: 5. The CDR3 loop reads CASRRQGFTDTQYF. The DNA of the CDR3 is TGTGCCAGTAGGAGACAGGGTTTCACAGATACGCAGTATTTT.